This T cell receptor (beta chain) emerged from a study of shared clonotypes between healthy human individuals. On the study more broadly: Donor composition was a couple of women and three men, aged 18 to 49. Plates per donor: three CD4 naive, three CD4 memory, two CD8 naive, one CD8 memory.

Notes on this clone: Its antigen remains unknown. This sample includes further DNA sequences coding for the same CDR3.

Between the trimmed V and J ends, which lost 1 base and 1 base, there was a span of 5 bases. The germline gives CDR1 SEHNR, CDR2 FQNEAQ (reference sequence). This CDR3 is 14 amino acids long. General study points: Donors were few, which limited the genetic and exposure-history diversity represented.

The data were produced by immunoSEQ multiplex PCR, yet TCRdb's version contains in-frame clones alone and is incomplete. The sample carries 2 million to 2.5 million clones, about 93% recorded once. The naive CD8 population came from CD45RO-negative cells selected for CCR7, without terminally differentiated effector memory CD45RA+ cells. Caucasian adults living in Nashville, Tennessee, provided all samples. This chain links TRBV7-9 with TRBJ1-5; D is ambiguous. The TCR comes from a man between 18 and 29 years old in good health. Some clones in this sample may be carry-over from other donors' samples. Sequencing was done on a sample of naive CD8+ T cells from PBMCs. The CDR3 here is CASSLGPSNQPQHF. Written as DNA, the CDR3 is TGTGCCAGCAGCTTAGGACCGAGCAATCAGCCCCAGCATTTT.